This T cell receptor beta chain was sequenced during a study of blood T cell repertoires in COVID-19. Study information: COVID-19 samples from acute and convalescent phases originated in the United States, Italy and Spain. The cDNA or gDNA used as material had been derived from T cells, B-cell-depleted T cells, or PBMCs.

This clone was counted a single time. Germline assignment: CDR1 MNHEY and CDR2 SVGAGI. The CDR3 length is 14 residues. The V end was cut by 5 bases, the J end by 10 bases, with 20 bases between. Authors' processing steps: Reference gene primers were amplified, and this amplification served to estimate nucleated cell counts. Generated by immunoSEQ multiplex PCR, the TCRdb table keeps only in-frame clones and is missing some. V and J calls and clone size are as listed in that table; D and trimming were resolved from the DNA. This table has 250,000 to 350,000 clones, 70% to 90% appearing once. The TCR sequence derives from a woman aged 45-60 years with active or convalescent COVID-19. The sequencing sample was made of peripheral blood. This chain links TRBV6-5 with TRBJ1-1; maybe TRBD1 (6 bases). CDR3 amino acids: CASSQTGVRERAFF. Here the CDR3 DNA reads TGTGCCAGCAGTCAGACAGGCGTAAGAGAACGAGCTTTCTTT.